The present T cell receptor (beta chain) was sequenced within a study of neurological immune-mediated disorders. The study built sorted libraries from 1 million CD4+ or CD8+ T cells. Germline V lookup: CDR1 SGHRS, CDR2 YFSETQ. This CDR3 has 16 residues. V lost 4 bases and J lost 1, with 15 bases in between. Each TCR transcript was tagged with a 10-nucleotide random UMI during 5'RACE. MiXCR was run by TCRdb on the 5' RACE reads, yielding one entry per CDR3 protein. The data show fewer than 40,000 distinct CDR3 sequences, 4% seen once. This clonotype was observed at least ten times. The rearrangement links TRBV5-1 to TRBJ1-5, with D tentatively TRBD1 (5 bases). The clonotype comes from a woman aged 40-49 years in good health. The specimen was CD4+ T cells from blood. The CDR3 nucleotides are TGCGCCAGCAGCCTTGAGGGCGGGACGAGCAATCAGCCCCAGCATTTT. The encoded protein is CASSLEGGTSNQPQHF.